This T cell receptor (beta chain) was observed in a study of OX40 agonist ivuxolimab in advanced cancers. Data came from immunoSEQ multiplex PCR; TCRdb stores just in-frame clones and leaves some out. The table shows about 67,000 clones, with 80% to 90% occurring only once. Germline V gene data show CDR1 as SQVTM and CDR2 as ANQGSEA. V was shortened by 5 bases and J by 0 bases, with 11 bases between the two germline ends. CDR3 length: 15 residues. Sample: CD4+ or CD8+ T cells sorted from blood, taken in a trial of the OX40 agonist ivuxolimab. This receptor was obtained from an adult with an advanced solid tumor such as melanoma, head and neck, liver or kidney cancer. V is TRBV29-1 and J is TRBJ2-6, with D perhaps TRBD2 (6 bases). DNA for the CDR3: TGCAGCGTTCCAGCGGAGGGCTCTGGGGCCAACGTCCTGACTTTC. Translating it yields CSVPAEGSGANVLTF.